Detailed here is one T cell receptor (beta chain). V was clipped by 0 bases and J by 5 bases, with 12 bases between them. CDR1 is SGDLS and CDR2 is YYNGEE in the germline V gene. The CDR3 consists of 15 residues. This entry is derived from a study of PD-L1 blockade in urothelial cancer. As for the study in general: Starting in the mid-2010s, patients were given atezolizumab (1,200 mg intravenously every 3 weeks). Analyzed time points were 3 weeks (second dose) and 6 weeks after therapy began.

Data came from immunoSEQ multiplex PCR; TCRdb stores just in-frame clones and leaves some out. The table shows 66,000 or so clones, with more than 70% occurring only once. Indicated time point: peripheral blood 6 weeks after treatment start. This sequence was found in a man in his 60s with urothelial cancer. V is TRBV9 and J is TRBJ2-1; D perhaps matches TRBD2 (5 bases). Sample: PBMCs, taken around atezolizumab (anti-PD-L1) treatment. This CDR3 reads CASSVGGSANNEQFF. CDR3 DNA: TGTGCCAGCAGCGTAGGAGGGTCCGCGAACAATGAGCAGTTCTTC.